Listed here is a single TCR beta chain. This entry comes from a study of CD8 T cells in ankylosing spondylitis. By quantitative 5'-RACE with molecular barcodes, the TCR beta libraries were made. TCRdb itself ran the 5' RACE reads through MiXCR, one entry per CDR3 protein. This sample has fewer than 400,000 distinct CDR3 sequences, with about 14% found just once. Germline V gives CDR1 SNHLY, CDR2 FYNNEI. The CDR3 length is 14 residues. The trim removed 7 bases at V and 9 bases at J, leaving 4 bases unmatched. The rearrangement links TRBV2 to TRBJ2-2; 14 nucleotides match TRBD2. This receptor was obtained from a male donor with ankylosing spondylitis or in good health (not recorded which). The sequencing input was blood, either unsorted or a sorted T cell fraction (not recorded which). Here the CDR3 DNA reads TGTGCCAGCACCGGGACTAGCGGGGGCCGGGAGCTGTTTTTT. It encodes CASTGTSGGRELFF.